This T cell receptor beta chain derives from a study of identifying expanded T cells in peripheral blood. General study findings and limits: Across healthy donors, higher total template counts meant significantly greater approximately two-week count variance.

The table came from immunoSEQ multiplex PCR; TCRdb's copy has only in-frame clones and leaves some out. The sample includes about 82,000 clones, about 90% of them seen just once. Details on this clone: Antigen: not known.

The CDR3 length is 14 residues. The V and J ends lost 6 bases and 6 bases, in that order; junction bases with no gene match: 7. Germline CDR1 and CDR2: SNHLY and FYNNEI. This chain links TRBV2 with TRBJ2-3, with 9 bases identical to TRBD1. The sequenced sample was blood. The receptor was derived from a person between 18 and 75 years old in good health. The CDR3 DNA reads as TGTGCCAGCAGACTAGGACAGGGGTTCGATACGCAGTATTTT. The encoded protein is CASRLGQGFDTQYF.